This TCR beta chain was profiled in a study of PD-1 blockade in classical Hodgkin lymphoma. General study findings and limits: Patients excluded were those beginning nivolumab under 1 year after ASCT.

As for this clone: Its antigen is currently unknown. Additional DNA sequences in this sample encode the identical CDR3.

Each and every patient relapsed after autologous stem cell transplantation, and patients got differing brentuximab vedotin exposure. Produced via immunoSEQ multiplex PCR; TCRdb's table is partial and in-frame only. The table has 50,000 or so clones, just under 75% seen once. Between the trimmed V and J ends, which lost 5 bases and 2 bases, there was a span of 10 bases. The CDR3 consists of 14 residues. The germline gives CDR1 SGHTA, CDR2 FQGTGA. V usage is TRBV7-3 and J usage is TRBJ1-5; unclear D gene. The specimen was peripheral blood mononuclear cells (PBMCs), collected before the second cycle of nivolumab. The sequence came from a human donor with classical Hodgkin lymphoma. CDR3 sequence reads: CASSPRGGNQPQHF. In DNA form, the CDR3 reads TGTGCCAGCAGCCCCCGTGGGGGCAATCAGCCCCAGCATTTT.